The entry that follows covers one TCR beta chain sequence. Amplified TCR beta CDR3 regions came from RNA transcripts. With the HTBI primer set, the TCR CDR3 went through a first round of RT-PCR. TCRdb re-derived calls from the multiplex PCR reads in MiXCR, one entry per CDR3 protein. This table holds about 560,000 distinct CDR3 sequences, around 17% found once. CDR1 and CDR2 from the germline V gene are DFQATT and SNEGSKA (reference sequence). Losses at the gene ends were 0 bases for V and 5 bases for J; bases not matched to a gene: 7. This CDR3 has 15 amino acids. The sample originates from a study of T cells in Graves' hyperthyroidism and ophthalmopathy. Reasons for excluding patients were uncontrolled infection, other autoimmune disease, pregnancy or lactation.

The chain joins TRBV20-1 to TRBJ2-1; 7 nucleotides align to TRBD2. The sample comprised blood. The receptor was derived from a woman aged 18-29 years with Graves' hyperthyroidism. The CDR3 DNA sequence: TGCAGTGCTAGAGATTGGCGGGAGAAGGACAATGAGCAGTTCTTC. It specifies CSARDWREKDNEQFF.